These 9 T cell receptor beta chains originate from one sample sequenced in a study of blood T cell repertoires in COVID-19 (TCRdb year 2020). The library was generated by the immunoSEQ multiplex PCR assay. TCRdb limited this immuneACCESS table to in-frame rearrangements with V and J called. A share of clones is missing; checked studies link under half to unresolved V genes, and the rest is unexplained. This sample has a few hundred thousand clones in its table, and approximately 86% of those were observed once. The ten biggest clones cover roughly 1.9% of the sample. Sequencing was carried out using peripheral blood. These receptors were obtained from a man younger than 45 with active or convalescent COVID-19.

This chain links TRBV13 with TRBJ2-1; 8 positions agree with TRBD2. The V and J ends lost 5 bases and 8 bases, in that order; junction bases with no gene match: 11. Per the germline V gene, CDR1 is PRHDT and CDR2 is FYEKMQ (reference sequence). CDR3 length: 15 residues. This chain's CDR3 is CASSPRGLASHEQFF. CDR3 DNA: TGTGCCAGCAGCCCTCGAGGACTAGCTTCCCATGAGCAGTTCTTC.

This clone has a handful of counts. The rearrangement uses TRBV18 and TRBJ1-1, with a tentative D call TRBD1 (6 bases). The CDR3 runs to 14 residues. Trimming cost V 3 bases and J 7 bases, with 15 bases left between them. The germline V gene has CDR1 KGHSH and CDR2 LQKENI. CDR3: CASSPAEIRGEAFF. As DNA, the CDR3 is TGTGCCAGCTCACCGGCTGAAATCAGGGGTGAAGCTTTCTTT.

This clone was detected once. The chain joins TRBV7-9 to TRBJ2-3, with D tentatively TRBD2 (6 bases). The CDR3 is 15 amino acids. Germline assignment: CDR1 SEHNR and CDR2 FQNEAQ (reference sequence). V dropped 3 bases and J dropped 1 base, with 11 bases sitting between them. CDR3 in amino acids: CASSFLASGTDTQYF. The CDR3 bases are TGTGCCAGCAGCTTTCTGGCTAGCGGCACAGATACGCAGTATTTT.

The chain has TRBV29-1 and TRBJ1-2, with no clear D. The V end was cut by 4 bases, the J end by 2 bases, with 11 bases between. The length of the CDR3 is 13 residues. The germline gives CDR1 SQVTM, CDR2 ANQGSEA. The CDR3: CSVAGRENYGYTF. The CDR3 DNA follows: TGCAGCGTTGCGGGTCGGGAGAACTATGGCTACACCTTC.

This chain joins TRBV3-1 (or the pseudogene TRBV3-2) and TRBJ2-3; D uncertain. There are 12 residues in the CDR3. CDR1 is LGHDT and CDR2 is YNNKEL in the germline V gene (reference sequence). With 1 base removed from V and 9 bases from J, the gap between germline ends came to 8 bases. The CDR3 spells CASSQVEHTQYF. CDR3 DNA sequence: TGTGCCAGCAGCCAAGTGGAGCACACGCAGTATTTT.

The CDR3 is CASSASWGQGTEAFF. The CDR3 nucleotides read TGTGCCAGCAGCGCCTCGTGGGGGCAAGGTACTGAAGCTTTCTTT. The chain links TRBV2 to TRBJ1-1; D might be TRBD1 (6 bases). Trimming stripped 6 bases from V and 5 bases from J, with 19 bases between. Germline V gene lookup returns CDR1 SNHLY and CDR2 FYNNEI. The CDR3 runs to 15 residues.

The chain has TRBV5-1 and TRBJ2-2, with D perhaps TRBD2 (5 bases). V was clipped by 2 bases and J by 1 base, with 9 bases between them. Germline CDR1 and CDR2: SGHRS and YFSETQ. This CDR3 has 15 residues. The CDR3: CASSFGGGNTGELFF. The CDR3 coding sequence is TGCGCCAGCAGCTTCGGAGGAGGGAACACCGGGGAGCTGTTTTTT.

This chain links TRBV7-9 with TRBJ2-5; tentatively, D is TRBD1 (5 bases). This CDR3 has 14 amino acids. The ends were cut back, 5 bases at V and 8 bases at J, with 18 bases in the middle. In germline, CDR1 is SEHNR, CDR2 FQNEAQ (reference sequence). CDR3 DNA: TGTGCCAGCAGCCCAACCTTTGGACACACAACCCAGTACTTC. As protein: CASSPTFGHTTQYF.

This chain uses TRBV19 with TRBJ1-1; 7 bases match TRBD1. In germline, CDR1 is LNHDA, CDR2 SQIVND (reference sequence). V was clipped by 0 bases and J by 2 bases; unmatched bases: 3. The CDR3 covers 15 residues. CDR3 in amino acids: CASSIEQGHNTEAFF. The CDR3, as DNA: TGTGCCAGTAGTATAGAACAGGGGCATAACACTGAAGCTTTCTTT.